This T cell receptor (beta chain) was captured by sequencing in a study of PD-L1 blockade in urothelial cancer (dated by TCRdb to 2016 to 2017). Some background on the complete study: Every patient began therapy at some point between 2014 and 2015 and was given atezolizumab 1,200 mg intravenously every 3 weeks. About 90% of the 29 patients were identified as males with urothelial cancer of bladder origin, and a prior smoking history was reported by 18 of 29 patients. Patients had an ECOG performance status of 0 or 1 and had received between 0 and 3 prior chemotherapy regimens. Blood samples were analyzed 3 weeks after the start of treatment (second dose) and 6 weeks after the start of treatment. Blood samples gave median yields of around 140,000 T cells and some 80,000 unique TCRs, along with a median clonality of around 0.08. The study, an exploratory multi-omic analysis, examined somatic, immune and clinical correlates of response to PD-L1 blockade with atezolizumab in urothelial cancer. Pretreatment tumor samples, along with matched peripheral blood serially collected before and after atezolizumab treatment, were subjected to TCR sequencing. Progression-free survival longer than 6 months counted as durable clinical benefit, and TCR features were additionally tested against both progression-free and overall survival. In the same patients, pretreatment tumors underwent whole exome sequencing and RNA sequencing in addition to TCR sequencing. Eight or nine patients reached durable clinical benefit, while 20 patients did not. Pretreatment blood TCR-seq was available for nearly 30 patients, at least one posttreatment blood collection was obtained for 24 patients, and tumor TCR-seq was available for 24 patients. Findings and caveats that apply to the study as a whole: Because the sample size was small (n ≈ 27) and many exploratory analyses were performed, the results are intended to be hypothesis-generating. Improved progression-free and overall survival was associated with having pretreatment peripheral blood TCR clonality below the median. Patients with durable benefit showed greater expansion of tumor-associated TCR clones in peripheral blood 3 weeks after starting treatment (n = 22, p = 0.022).

The time point label, read with the paper, signifies: pretreatment peripheral blood. A cohort of about 30 patients with locally advanced or metastatic urothelial carcinoma, treated at Memorial Sloan Kettering on a trial protocol, was included. Peripheral blood mononuclear cells were collected from each patient pretreatment and during treatment, giving between 1 and 8 total time points per patient. The Qiagen DNeasy Blood extraction kit was used to purify genomic DNA from total PBMCs and tumor samples. PBMCs were collected pretreatment and during treatment, and were isolated and stored as previously described. Synthetic TCR analog templates were spiked into each PCR so that absolute template abundance could be estimated from read counts. The immunoSEQ assay used bias-controlled V and J gene primers to amplify TCRbeta CDR3 regions from genomic DNA. Sequencing of rearranged TCRbeta segments was performed at approximately 20X coverage. In the authors' own workflow: Sequencing errors were corrected by clustering, and CDR3s were annotated against IMGT so that V, D and J genes could be assigned. Downstream analyses used only productive TCRbeta rearrangements, leaving out any out-of-frame or stop-codon sequences. Clonality was calculated as one minus the Shannon entropy normalized by the log of the number of unique productive sequences. Clones differing between time points or between blood and tumor were identified using Fisher's exact test with Benjamini-Hochberg correction, with an adjusted p below 0.01 applied as the threshold. TCRdb provides this immuneACCESS table in a form limited to in-frame rearrangements. Some clones are lacking; in checked studies, under half of them reflect an unresolved V gene, and why the rest are absent is not known. That table is the source of V, J and clone size, and D and trimming were worked out from the DNA. This sample holds about 81,000 clones; roughly 90% were observed only once. In total, the top ten clones hold roughly 0.97% of the sample.

In regard to this clone: Its antigen is currently not known. It has no much larger one-base neighbor in the sample; base qualities were not kept.

V is cut back by 3 bases and J by 4 bases, with 3 bases in the junction unmatched. The germline V gene (reference sequence) yields GTSNPN for CDR1 and SVGIG for CDR2. From the cysteine up to the phenylalanine, the CDR3 has a length of 13 residues. Only the CDR3 part of the read is kept: 39 bases, read in frame from the first base. The V and J segments used are TRBV30 and TRBJ1-3, with 7 bases matching TRBD1. The sequenced sample was PBMCs, obtained around atezolizumab (anti-PD-L1) treatment. This receptor was taken from a woman of 80 years or more with urothelial cancer. This receptor carries the CDR3 CAWRGQPGNTIYF. The DNA sequence follows: TGTGCCTGGAGGGGACAGCCCGGAAACACCATATATTTT. With the rest looked up from the reference TRBV30 and TRBJ1-3 genes rather than sequenced, the full variable domain is SQTIHQWPATLVQPVGSPLSLECTVEGTSNPNLYWYRQAAGRGLQLLFYSVGIGQISSEVPQNLSASRPQDRQFILSSKKLLLSDSGFYLCAWRGQPGNTIYFGEGSWLTVV.